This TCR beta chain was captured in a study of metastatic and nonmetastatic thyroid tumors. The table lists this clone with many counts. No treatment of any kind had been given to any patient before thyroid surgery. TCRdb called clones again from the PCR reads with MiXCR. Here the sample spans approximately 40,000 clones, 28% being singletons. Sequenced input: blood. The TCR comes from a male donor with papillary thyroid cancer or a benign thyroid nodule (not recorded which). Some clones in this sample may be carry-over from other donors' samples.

CDR3 coding DNA: TGTGCCAGCAATTTCGGGAATCAGCCCCAGCATTTT. As protein: CASNFGNQPQHF. The J gene is TRBJ1-5, the V gene TRBV6-1; D ambiguous. CDR1 and CDR2 (germline): MNHNS, SASEGT. The ends were cut back, 7 bases at V and 4 bases at J, with 8 bases in the middle. The CDR3 has 12 residues.